This passage covers 24 T cell receptor beta chains from one sample sequenced in a study of blood T cells in healthy people across ages (dated by TCRdb to the mid-2010s). Libraries were made using 5' RACE. The sequencer listed for this sample is Illumina HiSeq 2500. A second roughly 7 to 12 cycle PCR used a sample-barcoded 5' primer and a J-beta primer mix. The public sequencing data were trimmed at Q25 with fastp and processed into clonotypes with MiXCR by TCRdb, which kept only in-frame beta chains. Each CDR3 protein gets just one entry, which takes the most common genes and DNA from the rows behind it. Within this sample are 760,000 or so distinct CDR3 sequences, with roughly 25% of them counted one time only. The ten largest make up around 9.2% of the sample. Another study also made use of these data, one on T cells of mothers and their children.

The sequencing input was blood. Receptors were obtained from a boy younger than 18 in good health.

This clonotype was observed a few times. The chain uses TRBV6-6 and TRBJ1-5; weak D call: TRBD1 (5 bases). This CDR3 spans 15 amino acids. Germline V lookup: CDR1 MNHNY, CDR2 SVGAGI (reference sequence). V was clipped by 4 bases and J by 3 bases, with 13 bases between them. The chain's CDR3 is CASSLGATSNQPQHF. In DNA, the CDR3 is TGTGCCAGCAGTTTAGGGGCAACCTCCAATCAGCCCCAGCATTTT.

With regard to this clonotype: The junction shows a germline mismatch at one end, possibly a read error. The J gene is TRBJ2-3, the V gene TRBV6-1; 7 bases align to TRBD1. CDR3 length: 14 residues. Per germline, CDR1 MNHNS and CDR2 SASEGT. The CDR3 reads CASSVDRAADTQCF. CDR3 DNA sequence: TGTGCCAGCAGTGTCGACAGGGCGGCAGATACGCAGTGTTTT.

This clonotype has only a few counts. The chain has TRBV7-8 and TRBJ2-5, with 15 bases that match TRBD2. Trimming cost V 5 bases and J 5 bases; bases outside gene matches: 9. The CDR3 consists of 17 residues. Germline CDR1 is SGHVS and CDR2 is FQNEAQ. The CDR3 coding sequence is TGTGCCAGCAGCGGAGGACTAGCGGGGGGGCCTTGGGAGACCCAGTACTTC. Its protein product is CASSGGLAGGPWETQYF.

In its sample, this clonotype was seen a few times. J is TRBJ2-3 and V is TRBV9, with D tentatively TRBD2 (6 bases). The CDR3 is 15 residues long. Looked up from germline, CDR1 is SGDLS and CDR2 is YYNGEE. V was clipped by 3 bases and J by 0 bases, with 11 bases between them. The CDR3 sequence is CASSGDGTSTDTQYF. CDR3 DNA sequence: TGTGCCAGCAGCGGGGACGGGACTAGCACAGATACGCAGTATTTT.

The chain is built from TRBV3-1 and TRBJ1-3; D is undetermined. From germline, CDR1 is LGHDT and CDR2 YNNKEL (reference sequence). The CDR3 covers 14 residues. V lost 6 bases and J 2 bases, leaving 11 bases between the germline ends. The CDR3 nucleotides are TGTGCCAGCAGACAACCCGACGCTGGAAACACCATATATTTT. Amino acids: CASRQPDAGNTIYF.

V usage is TRBV27 and J usage is TRBJ1-1; TRBD1 matches at 10 bases. After removal of 3 bases from V and 10 bases from J, the junction contained 2 bases not matched to a gene. CDR1 MNHEY and CDR2 SMNVEV come from the germline V gene (reference sequence). The CDR3 is 12 amino acids. In DNA, the CDR3 is TGTGCCAGCAGTTTTAGACAGGGGGCAGCTTTCTTT. It translates to CASSFRQGAAFF.

V is TRBV24-1 and J is TRBJ2-7; TRBD2 agrees at 9 bases. There are 13 residues in the CDR3. Germline lookup yields CDR1 KGHDR and CDR2 SFDVKD. The V gene end was trimmed by 11 bases and the J gene end by 5 bases; junction bases not matched to a gene: 9. CDR3 amino acids: CASYSGLADEQYF. DNA for the CDR3: TGTGCCAGCTACTCGGGACTAGCCGACGAGCAGTACTTC.

This clonotype was found a few times. One junction end does not reproduce the germline sequence, and a read error may be involved. This chain connects TRBV7-2 to TRBJ2-1; D unclear. Germline CDR1 SGHTA, CDR2 FQGNSA. CDR3 length: 16 amino acids. The CDR3 nucleotides read TGTGCCGGCAGCTTAGGAGTCTGGAGCTCCCACAATGAGCAGTTCTTC. Its protein is CAGSLGVWSSHNEQFF.

V is TRBV21-1 and J is TRBJ2-1; whether TRBD1, the table's D call, matches the DNA was not checked. TRBV21-1 has pseudogene status. The CDR3 loop spans 15 amino acids. For the CDR3, the DNA is TGTGCCAGCTCTGGTCAAATCCCTTTCGGGACAGGGTGTCACTTC. Its translation is CASSGQIPFGTGCHF.

The gene calls are TRBV20-1 and TRBJ2-7; D might be TRBD2 (5 bases). Near its end, the DNA agrees better with TRBJ2-5, so the J call may be wrong. CDR1 and CDR2 from the germline V gene are DFQATT and SNEGSKA (reference sequence). The CDR3 consists of 14 residues. The CDR3 reads CSAPERETLETQYF. CDR3 in DNA: TGCAGTGCCCCCGAGAGGGAAACCCTAGAGACCCAGTACTTC.

The V gene is TRBV7-2, the J gene TRBJ2-1; 8 bases are a match to TRBD2. J lost 8 bases, V lost 1 base, and 10 bases had no gene match. This CDR3 region has 16 residues. The V gene's germline CDR1 is SGHTA and CDR2 FQGNSA. The CDR3 reads CASSLGPWTSQDEQFF. In nucleotides, the CDR3 is TGTGCCAGCAGCTTAGGGCCATGGACTAGCCAGGATGAGCAGTTCTTC.

This clonotype came up a few times. The gene calls are TRBV10-3 and TRBJ2-7; TRBD1 is a possible D gene (6 bases). V lost 2 bases to trimming and J lost 6 bases, with 8 bases between them. This CDR3 contains 12 residues. Per the germline V gene, CDR1 is ENHRY and CDR2 is SYGVKD. The CDR3 spells CAISETGLEQYF. Written as DNA, the CDR3 is TGTGCCATCAGTGAGACAGGGCTCGAGCAGTACTTC.

This rearrangement joins TRBV27 to TRBJ2-3, with TRBD2 matching over 13 bases. From germline, CDR1 is MNHEY and CDR2 SMNVEV (reference sequence). V was pared by 6 bases and J by 2 bases, with 11 bases of the junction left unmatched. CDR3 size: 18 residues. CDR3 amino acids: CASSLTSGRRLNTDTQYF. CDR3 nucleotides: TGTGCCAGCAGCCTGACTAGCGGGAGGCGGTTGAACACAGATACGCAGTATTTT.

The chain employs TRBV13 and TRBJ1-2; tentative D call: TRBD1 (5 bases). V gave up 7 bases and J gave up 3 bases, with 21 bases separating them. There are 16 residues in the CDR3. Germline CDR1 reads PRHDT; CDR2 reads FYEKMQ (reference sequence). The CDR3 sequence is CASMLLLGWGDYGYTF. CDR3 coding DNA: TGTGCCAGCATGCTCCTTCTGGGGTGGGGGGACTATGGCTACACCTTC.

V and J are TRBV28 and TRBJ1-5, with 7 bases fitting TRBD1. The CDR3 runs to 16 residues. CDR1 is MDHEN and CDR2 is SYDVKM in the germline V gene. With 6 bases clipped from V and 7 bases from J, the junction kept 15 bases outside the gene matches. This CDR3 reads CASSPSSGTAGQPQHF. CDR3 nucleotides: TGTGCCAGCAGCCCAAGTTCTGGGACAGCTGGGCAGCCCCAGCATTTT.

In this sample, this clonotype turned up many times. The rearrangement uses TRBV18 and TRBJ2-1, with 7 positions matching TRBD1. The CDR3 has 16 amino acids. The V gene's germline CDR1 is KGHSH and CDR2 LQKENI. V gave up 3 bases and J gave up 9 bases; unmatched junction bases: 14. This CDR3 reads CASSPTGVRIGSEQFF. The CDR3, as DNA: TGTGCCAGCTCACCCACAGGGGTCAGAATTGGTAGTGAGCAGTTCTTC.

The rearrangement uses TRBV20-1 and TRBJ1-1, with TRBD1 as a possible D gene (5 bases). Trimming took off 8 bases at V and 1 base at J, with 8 bases between the two ends. This CDR3 is built from 11 residues. The germline gives CDR1 DFQATT, CDR2 SNEGSKA (reference sequence). For the CDR3, the DNA is TGCAGTTCTACAGGGAACACTGAAGCTTTCTTT. It codes for CSSTGNTEAFF.

This clonotype was counted a few times. The rearrangement uses TRBV13 and TRBJ2-7; possible D gene TRBD1, 6 bases. Trimming cost V 5 bases and J 0 bases, with 17 bases left between them. CDR1 PRHDT and CDR2 FYEKMQ come from the germline V gene (reference sequence). The CDR3 is 16 amino acids. The CDR3 DNA sequence: TGTGCCAGCAGCCCAAGGGCAGGGGATAACTCCTACGAGCAGTACTTC. Protein: CASSPRAGDNSYEQYF.

This clonotype was observed a few times. The chain links TRBV20-1 to TRBJ2-5, with 9 bases identical to TRBD2. The CDR3 spans 17 residues. Germline CDR1 DFQATT, CDR2 SNEGSKA (reference sequence). Unmatched junction bases numbered 17, after V lost 4 bases and J lost 5 bases. CDR3 sequence reads: CSATRGLAVVLGETQYF. DNA for the CDR3: TGCAGTGCTACCAGGGGACTAGCCGTGGTCCTCGGGGAGACCCAGTACTTC.

The V gene is TRBV12-3 or TRBV12-4, the J gene TRBJ2-3, with 10 nucleotides matching TRBD2. The J segment lost 0 bases and the V segment lost 6 bases, leaving 15 bases of the junction unmatched. The CDR3 sequence is 19 residues long. The CDR3 DNA reads TGTGCCAGCAGCACGTCTCAGGCTAGCGGGGGCACTAGCACAGATACGCAGTATTTT. Translation: CASSTSQASGGTSTDTQYF.

The chain combines TRBV14 with TRBJ1-1, with D perhaps TRBD1 (5 bases). The V end lost 0 bases, the J end lost 10 bases, and 9 bases lay between the germline ends. The CDR3 spans 12 residues. In germline, CDR1 is SGHDN, CDR2 FVKESK. CDR3 bases: TGTGCCAGCAGCCAAGATCAGCAGGGAGCTTTCTTT. As protein: CASSQDQQGAFF.

The chain carries TRBV12-3 or TRBV12-4 and TRBJ1-5, with a tentative D call TRBD1 (5 bases). Between the trimmed V and J ends, which lost 3 bases and 0 bases, there was a span of 9 bases. This CDR3 is 15 amino acids long. In nucleotides, the CDR3 is TGTGCCAGCAGTTTCCGGGGGAGTAGCAATCAGCCCCAGCATTTT. Its translation: CASSFRGSSNQPQHF.

The chain couples TRBV6-1 to TRBJ2-3; the match to TRBD2 covers 15 bases. There are 15 residues in the CDR3. Germline CDR1 and CDR2: MNHNS and SASEGT. Unmatched junction bases numbered 7, after V lost 9 bases and J lost 6 bases. The chain's CDR3 is CARGTSGGSRDTQYF. Written as DNA, the CDR3 is TGTGCCAGGGGGACTAGCGGGGGGTCTAGGGATACGCAGTATTTT.

This chain links TRBV19 with TRBJ2-7; D perhaps matches TRBD2 (5 bases). Germline loops: CDR1 LNHDA, CDR2 SQIVND (reference sequence). The V end was cut by 6 bases, the J end by 5 bases, with 20 bases between. This CDR3 is built from 15 residues. CDR3 residues: CASSPILGALHEQYF. Written as DNA, the CDR3 is TGTGCCAGTAGCCCTATACTGGGAGCCCTCCACGAGCAGTACTTC.